The 6 T cell receptor beta chains below come from one sample, sequenced in a study of T cell repertoires in cytomegalovirus infection. TCRdb re-called the reads with MiXCR, one entry per CDR3 protein. The sample shows about 890,000 distinct CDR3 sequences, approximately 31% of them seen only once. Their cognate antigens are unknown. Specimen: cultured CD8+ T cells from PBMCs, collected from culture after CMV antigen stimulation. These receptors all come from a human donor in good health (CMV status not recorded). Some clones in this sample may be carry-over from other donors' samples.

The chain uses TRBV6-6 and TRBJ2-7; D gene ambiguous. The germline V gene encodes CDR1 MNHNY and CDR2 SVGAGI (reference sequence). Trimming pared 2 bases from V and 6 bases from J, leaving 11 bases between. The CDR3 sequence is 13 residues long. This chain's CDR3 is CASSYQALSEQYV. In DNA form, the CDR3 reads TGTGCCAGCAGTTACCAAGCCTTGAGCGAGCAGTACGTC.

There are a few counts of this clonotype. CDR3 region: CASSLALSYTEAFF. DNA of the CDR3: TGTGCCAGCAGTTTAGCTTTATCCTACACTGAAGCTTTCTTT. The chain carries TRBV28 and TRBJ1-1, with no clear D. This CDR3 is 14 amino acids long. Trimming stripped 2 bases from V and 3 bases from J, with 10 bases between. Germline V gives CDR1 MDHEN, CDR2 SYDVKM.

The chain uses TRBV4-3 and TRBJ1-3, with D uncertain. Trimming left V 2 bases short and J 0 bases short, with 8 bases between. CDR1 and CDR2 (germline): LGHNA, YSLEER. The CDR3 covers 15 residues. The CDR3 DNA reads TGCGCCAGCAGCCAAACCAGATACTCTGGAAACACCATATATTTT. It encodes CASSQTRYSGNTIYF.

In this sample, this clonotype turned up many times. The rearrangement joins TRBV6-2 or TRBV6-3 to TRBJ2-1, with D possibly TRBD1 on 5 matching bases. The germline gives CDR1 MNHEY, CDR2 SVGEGT. This CDR3 contains 11 residues. V was clipped by 6 bases and J by 9 bases, with 9 bases between them. The CDR3 protein is CASRAGLEQFF. In DNA form, the CDR3 reads TGTGCCAGCAGAGCAGGGCTTGAGCAGTTCTTC.

The V call is TRBV29-1, the J call TRBJ1-2; weak D call: TRBD1 (6 bases). There are 18 residues in the CDR3. Trimming stripped 0 bases from V and 4 bases from J, with 24 bases between. Germline V gene sequence: CDR1 SQVTM, CDR2 ANQGSEA. The CDR3 sequence is CSVEDPPRVGGASYGYTF. CDR3 DNA sequence: TGCAGCGTTGAAGATCCCCCAAGGGTGGGGGGCGCGAGCTATGGCTACACCTTC.

This clonotype was seen a few times. The gene calls are TRBV7-6 and TRBJ1-2, with 7 positions matching TRBD1. Trimming took 3 bases from V and 5 from J; bases not matched to a gene: 6. The CDR3 covers 14 residues. Germline-derived CDR1 and CDR2 are SGHVS and FNYEAQ. DNA of the CDR3: TGTGCCAGCAGCTTGGAGACAGGGTGGTATGGCTACACCTTC. Protein product: CASSLETGWYGYTF.